This T cell receptor beta chain was observed in a study of cytomegalovirus exposure and HLA in healthy donors. Notes on the study in general: Clusters of TCRs from the first cohort tended to co-occur in the roughly 120 validation repertoires (as a later analysis found).

CDR3 size: 14 residues. V lost 1 base to trimming and J lost 4 bases, with 10 bases between them. Germline V gene sequence: CDR1 SGHVS, CDR2 FQNEAQ. Using immunoSEQ multiplex PCR, the repertoire was profiled, and TCRdb retains in-frame clones only, with some absent. The sample has 150,000 to 200,000 clones, roughly 82% seen once; the top ten hold about 1.6%. Regarding this clone: Its antigen is currently unknown.

The chain has TRBV7-8 and TRBJ1-2; weak D call: TRBD1 (6 bases). Sequencing was done on a sample of PBMCs. The TCR originated in a woman aged 18-29 years in good health and CMV-seronegative. The DNA of the CDR3 is TGTGCCAGCAGCTTAGTGGGACACCCCTATGGCTACACCTTC. Translated, it gives CASSLVGHPYGYTF. Complete variable domain (other parts from reference TRBV7-8 and TRBJ1-2): GAGVSQSPRYKVAKRGQDVALRCDPISGHVSLFWYQQALGQGPEFLTYFQNEAQLDKSGLPSDRFFAERPEGSVSTLKIQRTQQEDSAVYLCASSLVGHPYGYTFGSGTRLTVV.